Reported below is one T cell receptor beta chain. Its antigen is undetermined. PCR employed 60 Vbeta and 13 Jbeta primers. Clones were sequenced by immunoSEQ multiplex PCR, and TCRdb holds only the in-frame ones, with some missing. The sample includes approximately 190,000 clones, about 90% of them seen just once. V dropped 3 bases and J dropped 3 bases, with 17 bases sitting between them. The CDR3 extends over 16 amino acids. Germline V CDR1 and CDR2: MNHNS, SASEGT. The source of the sample is a study of cytomegalovirus exposure and HLA in healthy donors. Study results and limitations: Rare sequences made up most TCRs, while some public TCRs were found in many donors. In a later analysis, TCR association rates varied by HLA locus: DRB1 most, HLA-C fewest.

This TCR derives from a boy younger than 10 in good health and CMV-seronegative. The chain joins TRBV6-1 to TRBJ1-2, with D maybe TRBD1 (5 bases). Sequences were obtained from PBMCs. CDR3 amino acids: CASSDLATVPYYGYTF. DNA for the CDR3: TGTGCCAGCAGTGATCTCGCGACAGTACCTTACTATGGCTACACCTTC.